Listed below are T cell receptor beta chains from one sample, sequenced in a study of T-cell reconstitution after alpha-beta-depleted transplantation in children. A single record per CDR3 protein comes from TCRdb applying MiXCR to the PCR reads. This sample has about 830,000 distinct CDR3 sequences; roughly 16% occur once, and the top ten carry 5%. The material was PBMCs, mostly from graft donor cells, obtained 360 days after TCRalphabeta/CD19-depleted stem cell transplant. Source of these receptors: a male patient younger than 18 who had a stem cell transplant for acute lymphoblastic leukemia, so the T cells may come from the graft donor. Both conserved end residues are part of each CDR3. Each record gives: clone size, D gene, V gene, J gene, CDR3 DNA, CDR3 protein. D genes are given only for firm matches. Expanded clones get a size class; other rows say once, few or many, or leave the size out.

size: -
D: TRBD1
V: TRBV4-1
J: TRBJ2-7
DNA: TGCGCCAGCAGCCAAGAAGGGACAGTCCTCTACGAGCAGTACTTC
CDR3: CASSQEGTVLYEQYF

size: -
D: -
V: TRBV27
J: TRBJ2-4
DNA: TGTGCCAGCAGTCCGAGGGGGGGCAAAAACATTCAGTACTTC
CDR3: CASSPRGGKNIQYF

size: few
D: -
V: TRBV12-3/TRBV12-4
J: TRBJ2-2
DNA: TGTGCCAGCAGTAGATACTCCACCGGGGAGCTGTTTTTT
CDR3: CASSRYSTGELFF

size: few
D: -
V: TRBV15
J: TRBJ2-7
DNA: TGTGCCACCAGCGGTGGGACTTACAGCTCCTACGAGCAGTACTTC
CDR3: CATSGGTYSSYEQYF

size: many
D: -
V: TRBV12-3/TRBV12-4
J: TRBJ2-3
DNA: TGTGCCAGCAGTTCCGGGAGAGGCGGGAGCACAGATACGCAGTATTTT
CDR3: CASSSGRGGSTDTQYF

size: -
D: -
V: TRBV12-3/TRBV12-4
J: TRBJ1-2
DNA: TGTGCCAGCAGCCACGGGATTCCCCAATATGGCTACACCTTC
CDR3: CASSHGIPQYGYTF

size: few
D: TRBD1
V: TRBV11-2
J: TRBJ2-5
DNA: TGTGCCAGCAGTTACAGGGGGCCAGAGACCCAGTACTTC
CDR3: CASSYRGPETQYF

size: few
D: -
V: TRBV6-5
J: TRBJ2-5
DNA: TGTGCCAGCAGTTACTCGGGACGGAAGACCCAGTACTTC
CDR3: CASSYSGRKTQYF

size: few
D: -
V: TRBV7-7
J: TRBJ1-4
DNA: TGTGCCAGCAGCAGTTCGGCCGTGGCTAATGAAAAACTGTTTTTT
CDR3: CASSSSAVANEKLFF

size: few
D: -
V: TRBV7-9
J: TRBJ1-2
DNA: TGTGCCAGCAGCTTAGGGGAGGGGGTCTATGGCTACACCTTC
CDR3: CASSLGEGVYGYTF

size: few
D: -
V: TRBV7-9
J: TRBJ2-5
DNA: TGTGCCAGCAGCCCCGAGGACGAGACCCAGTACTTC
CDR3: CASSPEDETQYF

size: many
D: -
V: TRBV5-1
J: TRBJ2-3
DNA: TGCGCCAGCAGCTTGAGCAGGGAGGCAGATACGCAGTATTTT
CDR3: CASSLSREADTQYF

size: -
D: -
V: TRBV7-2
J: TRBJ2-7
DNA: TGTGCCAGCAGCTTATGGGGGCGGGACGCTGCCTACGAGCAGTACTTC
CDR3: CASSLWGRDAAYEQYF

size: -
D: TRBD1
V: TRBV7-9
J: TRBJ2-2
DNA: TGTGCCAGCAGCTTAGGAACCGGGACAGGCAACACCGGGGAGCTGTTTTTT
CDR3: CASSLGTGTGNTGELFF

size: many
D: -
V: TRBV7-3
J: TRBJ2-2
DNA: TGTGCCAGCAGCTTAGGGGTCACGAACACCGGGGAGCTGTTTTTT
CDR3: CASSLGVTNTGELFF

size: many
D: -
V: TRBV20-1
J: TRBJ2-1
DNA: TGCAGTGCTAGTCGGGGTTTGATGAGGACCCTCTACAATGAGCAGTTCTTC
CDR3: CSASRGLMRTLYNEQFF

size: -
D: -
V: TRBV6-5
J: TRBJ2-3
DNA: TGTGCCAGCAGTTACTCGAGACTCTTCACAGATACGCAGTATTTT
CDR3: CASSYSRLFTDTQYF

size: few
D: -
V: TRBV13
J: TRBJ2-1
DNA: TGTGCCAGCAGCGCCCAGGCGCTAGTCCCCCTCAATGAGCAGTTCTTC
CDR3: CASSAQALVPLNEQFF

size: -
D: TRBD2
V: TRBV5-1
J: TRBJ2-1
DNA: TGCGCCAGCAGCTTGGGACTAGCGGGGGCCGCTGGTCATGAGCAGTTCTTC
CDR3: CASSLGLAGAAGHEQFF

size: -
D: -
V: TRBV27
J: TRBJ2-7
DNA: TGTGCCAGCAGTTTGAAAAGGGGAGGCGAGCAGTACTTC
CDR3: CASSLKRGGEQYF

size: -
D: -
V: TRBV9
J: TRBJ2-1
DNA: TGTGCCAGCAGCGTATTCATGGGGGGGCAGTTCTTC
CDR3: CASSVFMGGQFF

size: -
D: TRBD2
V: TRBV20-1
J: TRBJ2-5
DNA: TGCAGTGCTAGAGATCCGGACAACCCGGGACTAGCGGGAGTGGGGGAGACCCAGTACTTC
CDR3: CSARDPDNPGLAGVGETQYF

size: -
D: -
V: TRBV12-3/TRBV12-4
J: TRBJ1-2
DNA: TGTGCCAGCAGTTTGGCCCCCTCCTCCTTCTATGGCTACACCTTC
CDR3: CASSLAPSSFYGYTF

size: few
D: -
V: TRBV24-1
J: TRBJ2-1
DNA: TGTGCCACAGGTCGAGGGGCGGTCTCCTACAATGAGCAGTTCTTC
CDR3: CATGRGAVSYNEQFF

size: few
D: TRBD1
V: TRBV4-2
J: TRBJ2-1
DNA: TGTGCCAGCAGCCAAGATCGCGCGACAGGGTACGATGAGCAGTTCTTC
CDR3: CASSQDRATGYDEQFF